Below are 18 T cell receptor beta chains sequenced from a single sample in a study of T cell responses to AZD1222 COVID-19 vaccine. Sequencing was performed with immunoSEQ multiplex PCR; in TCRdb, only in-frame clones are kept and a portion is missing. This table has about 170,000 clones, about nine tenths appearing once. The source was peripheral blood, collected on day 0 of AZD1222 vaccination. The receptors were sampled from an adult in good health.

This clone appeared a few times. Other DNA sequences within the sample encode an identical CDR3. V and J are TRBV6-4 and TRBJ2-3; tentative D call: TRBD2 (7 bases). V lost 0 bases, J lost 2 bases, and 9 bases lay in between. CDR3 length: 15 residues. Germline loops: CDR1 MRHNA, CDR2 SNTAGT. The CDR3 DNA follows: TGTGCCAGCAGTGACTCGGGGGGGGCCACAGATACGCAGTATTTT. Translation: CASSDSGGATDTQYF.

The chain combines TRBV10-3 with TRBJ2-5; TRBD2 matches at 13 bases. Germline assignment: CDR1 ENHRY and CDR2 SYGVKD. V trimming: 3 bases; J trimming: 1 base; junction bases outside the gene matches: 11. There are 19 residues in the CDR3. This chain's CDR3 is CAISERGKGLAGAQETQYF. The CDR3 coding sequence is TGTGCCATCAGTGAAAGGGGGAAAGGACTAGCGGGGGCCCAAGAGACCCAGTACTTC.

The CDR3: CSVSDTGGPNYGYTF. The CDR3, as DNA: TGCAGCGTTTCAGACACAGGGGGCCCTAACTATGGCTACACCTTC. J is TRBJ1-2 and V is TRBV29-1, with 9 bases lining up with TRBD1. J lost 0 bases, V lost 5 bases, and 7 bases had no gene match. Germline values: CDR1 SQVTM, CDR2 ANQGSEA. The CDR3 runs 15 residues.

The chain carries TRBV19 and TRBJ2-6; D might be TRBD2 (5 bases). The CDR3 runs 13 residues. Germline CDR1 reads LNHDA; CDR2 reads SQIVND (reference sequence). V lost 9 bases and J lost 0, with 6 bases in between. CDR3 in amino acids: CASRGSGANVLTF. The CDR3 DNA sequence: TGTGCCAGCCGGGGCTCTGGGGCCAACGTCCTGACTTTC.

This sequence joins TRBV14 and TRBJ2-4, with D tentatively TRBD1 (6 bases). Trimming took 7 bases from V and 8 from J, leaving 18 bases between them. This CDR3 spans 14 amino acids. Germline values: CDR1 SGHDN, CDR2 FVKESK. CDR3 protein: CASKGQRRGDIQYF. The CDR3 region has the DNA TGTGCCAGCAAGGGACAACGCCGCGGTGACATTCAGTACTTC.

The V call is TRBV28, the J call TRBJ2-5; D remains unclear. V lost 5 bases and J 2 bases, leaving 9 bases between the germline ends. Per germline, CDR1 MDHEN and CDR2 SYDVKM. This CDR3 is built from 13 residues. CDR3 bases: TGTGCCAGCAGTCCCCCCAATCAAGAGACCCAGTACTTC. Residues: CASSPPNQETQYF.

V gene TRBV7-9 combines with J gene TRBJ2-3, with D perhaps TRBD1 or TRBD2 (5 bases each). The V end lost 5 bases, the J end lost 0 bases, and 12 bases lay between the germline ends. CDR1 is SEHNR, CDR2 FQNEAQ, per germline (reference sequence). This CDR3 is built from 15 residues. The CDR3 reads CASSQGTKSTDTQYF. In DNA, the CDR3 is TGTGCCAGCAGCCAAGGGACCAAAAGCACAGATACGCAGTATTTT.

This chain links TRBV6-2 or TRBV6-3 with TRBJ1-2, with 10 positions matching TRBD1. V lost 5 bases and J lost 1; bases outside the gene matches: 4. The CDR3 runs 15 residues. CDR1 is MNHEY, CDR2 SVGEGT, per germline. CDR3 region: CASSHRTGGNYGYTF. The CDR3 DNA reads TGTGCCAGCAGTCATCGGACAGGGGGTAACTATGGCTACACCTTC.

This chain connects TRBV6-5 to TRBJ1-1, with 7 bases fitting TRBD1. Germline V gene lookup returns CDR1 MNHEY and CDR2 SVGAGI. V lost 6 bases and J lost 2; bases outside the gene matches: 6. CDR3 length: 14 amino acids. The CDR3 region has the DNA TGTGCCAGCAGCTACCAGGGGGTTAACACTGAAGCTTTCTTT. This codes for CASSYQGVNTEAFF.

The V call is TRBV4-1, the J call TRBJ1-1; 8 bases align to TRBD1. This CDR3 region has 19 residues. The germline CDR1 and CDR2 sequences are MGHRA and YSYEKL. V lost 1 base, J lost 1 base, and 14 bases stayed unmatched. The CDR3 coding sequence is TGCGCCAGCAGCCAAGTCTTCCGGGGGACAGGCTACTCGAACACTGAAGCTTTCTTT. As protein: CASSQVFRGTGYSNTEAFF.

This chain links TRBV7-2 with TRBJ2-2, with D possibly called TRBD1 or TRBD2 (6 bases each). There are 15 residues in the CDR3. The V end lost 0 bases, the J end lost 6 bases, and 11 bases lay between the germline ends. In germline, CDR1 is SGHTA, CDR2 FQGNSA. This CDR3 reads CASSLAGGPAGELFF. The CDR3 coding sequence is TGTGCCAGCAGCTTAGCTGGGGGGCCGGCCGGGGAGCTGTTTTTT. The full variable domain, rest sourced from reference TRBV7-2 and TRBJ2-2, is GAGVSQSPSNKVTEKGKDVELRCDPISGHTALYWYRQSLGQGLEFLIYFQGNSAPDKSGLPSDRFSAERTGGSVSTLTIQRTQQEDSAVYLCASSLAGGPAGELFFGEGSRLTVL.

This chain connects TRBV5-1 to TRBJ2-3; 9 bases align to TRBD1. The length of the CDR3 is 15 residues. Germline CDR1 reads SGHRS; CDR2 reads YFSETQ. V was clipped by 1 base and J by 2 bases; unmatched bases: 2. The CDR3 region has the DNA TGCGCCAGCAGCTTGAGGGACAGGGCCACAGATACGCAGTATTTT. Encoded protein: CASSLRDRATDTQYF.

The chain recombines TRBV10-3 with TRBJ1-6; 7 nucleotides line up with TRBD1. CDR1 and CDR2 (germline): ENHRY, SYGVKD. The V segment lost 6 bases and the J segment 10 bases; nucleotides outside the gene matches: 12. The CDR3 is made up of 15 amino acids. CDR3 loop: CAIRGADREKSPLHF. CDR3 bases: TGTGCCATCAGGGGGGCCGACAGGGAAAAGTCACCCCTCCACTTT.

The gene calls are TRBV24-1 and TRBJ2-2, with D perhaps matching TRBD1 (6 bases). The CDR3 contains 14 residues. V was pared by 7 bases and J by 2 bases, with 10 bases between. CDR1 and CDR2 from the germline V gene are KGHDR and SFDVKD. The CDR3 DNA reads TGTGCCACCAGCCAGGGGATAAACACCGGGGAGCTGTTTTTT. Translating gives CATSQGINTGELFF.

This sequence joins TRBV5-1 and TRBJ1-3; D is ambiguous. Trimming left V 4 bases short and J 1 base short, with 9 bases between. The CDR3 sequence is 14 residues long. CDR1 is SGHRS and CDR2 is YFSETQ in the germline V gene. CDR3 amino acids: CASSPWWSGNTIYF. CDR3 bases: TGCGCCAGCAGCCCCTGGTGGTCTGGAAACACCATATATTTT.

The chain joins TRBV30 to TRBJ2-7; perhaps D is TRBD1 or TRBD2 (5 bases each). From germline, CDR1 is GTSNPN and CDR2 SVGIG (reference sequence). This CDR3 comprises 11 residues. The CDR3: CAEGRGYEQYF. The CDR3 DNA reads TGTGCAGAGGGTAGGGGCTACGAGCAGTACTTC.

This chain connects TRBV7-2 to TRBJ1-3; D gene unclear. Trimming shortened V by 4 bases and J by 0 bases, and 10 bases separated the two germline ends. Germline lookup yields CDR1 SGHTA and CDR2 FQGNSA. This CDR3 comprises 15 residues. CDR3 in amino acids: CASSSTPISGNTIYF. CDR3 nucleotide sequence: TGTGCCAGCAGCTCGACACCTATCTCTGGAAACACCATATATTTT.

The CDR3 reads CASSSTGAGEKLFF. The CDR3 region has the DNA TGTGCCAGCAGTTCGACAGGGGCCGGCGAAAAACTGTTTTTT. The gene calls are TRBV27 and TRBJ1-4; TRBD1 matches at 8 bases. CDR3 length: 14 residues. Germline trimming cut 4 bases from V and 8 bases from J; bases unmatched to any gene: 6. The V gene's germline CDR1 is MNHEY and CDR2 SMNVEV (reference sequence).